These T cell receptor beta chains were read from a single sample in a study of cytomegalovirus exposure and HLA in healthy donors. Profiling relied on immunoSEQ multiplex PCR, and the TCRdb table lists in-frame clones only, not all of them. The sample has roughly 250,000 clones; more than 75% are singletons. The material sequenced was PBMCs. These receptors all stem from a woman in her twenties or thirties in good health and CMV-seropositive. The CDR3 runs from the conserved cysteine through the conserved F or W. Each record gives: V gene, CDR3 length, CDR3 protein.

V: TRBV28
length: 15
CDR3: CASSYSGGRRYGYTF

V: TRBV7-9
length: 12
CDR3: CATGLAPYEQYF

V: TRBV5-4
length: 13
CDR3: CASSLSSFAEAFF

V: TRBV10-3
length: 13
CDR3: CATDRGGNTEAFF

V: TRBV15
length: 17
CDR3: CATSRGLTGTSTYIQYF

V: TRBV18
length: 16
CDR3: CASSPGTGDSNQPQHF

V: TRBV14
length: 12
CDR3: CASSNNRGRQYF

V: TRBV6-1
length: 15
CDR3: CASLWTGVTSYEQYF

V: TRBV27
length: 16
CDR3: CASRPGTGGAGYGYTF

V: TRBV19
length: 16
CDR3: CASSRRQSNSGNTIYF

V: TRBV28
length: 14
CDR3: CASRVTADYQPQHF

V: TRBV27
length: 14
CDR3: CASWGLATPYEQYF

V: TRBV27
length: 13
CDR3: CASLAGETDTQYF

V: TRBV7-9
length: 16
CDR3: CASSLGGQDIFYEQYF

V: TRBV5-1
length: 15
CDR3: CASASGRALPGELFF

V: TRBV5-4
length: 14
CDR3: CASSLTGNQETQYF

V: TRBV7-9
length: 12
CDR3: CASSLPRRGYTF

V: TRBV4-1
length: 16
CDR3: CASSQGPSGTSYEQYF

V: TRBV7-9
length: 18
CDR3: CASSLTLVGRGMDQPQHF

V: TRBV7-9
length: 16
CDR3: CASSSVGGAPGNTIYF

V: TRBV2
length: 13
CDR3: CASSPNPGAAAFF

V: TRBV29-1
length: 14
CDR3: CSVGETGGSQPQHF

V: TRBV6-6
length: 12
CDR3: CASSQAGPEAFF

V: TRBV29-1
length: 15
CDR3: CSVETARGSSYEQYF

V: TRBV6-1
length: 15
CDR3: CASKRTGGAGEKLFF

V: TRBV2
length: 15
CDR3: CASSSYRDSGNTIYF

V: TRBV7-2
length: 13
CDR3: CASSLGGRRELFF

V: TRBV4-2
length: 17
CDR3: CASSQDLASGIRETQYF

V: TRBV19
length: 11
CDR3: CASSTLLAQHF

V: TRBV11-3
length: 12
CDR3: CASSLNTGELFF

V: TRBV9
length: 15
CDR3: CASSTGGGKNNEQFF

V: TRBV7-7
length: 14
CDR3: CASSPSSGYNEQFF

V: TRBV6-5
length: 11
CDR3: CASSYEETQYF

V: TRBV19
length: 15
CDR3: CASSIRAGLRVPQHF

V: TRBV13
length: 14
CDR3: CASSFGRGTGELFF

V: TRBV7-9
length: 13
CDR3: CASSLWTVNTQYF

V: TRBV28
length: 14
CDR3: CASTRGYSNQPQHF

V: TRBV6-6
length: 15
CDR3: CASSYEVQYTYEQYF

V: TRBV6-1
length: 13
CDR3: CASSGDRLNEQFF

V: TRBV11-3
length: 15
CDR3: CASSLQGSSTDTQYF

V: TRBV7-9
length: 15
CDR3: CASSLEGIGTDEQYF

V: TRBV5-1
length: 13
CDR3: CASGRDRVDEQYF

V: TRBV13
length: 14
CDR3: CASSLGLRGNEQFF

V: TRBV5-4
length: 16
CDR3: CASSKERTSGKIEQFF

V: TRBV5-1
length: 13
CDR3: CASSPGVNYGYTF

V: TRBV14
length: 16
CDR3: CASSQHRGLWTDTQYF

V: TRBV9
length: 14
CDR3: CASSVGNRLYEQYF